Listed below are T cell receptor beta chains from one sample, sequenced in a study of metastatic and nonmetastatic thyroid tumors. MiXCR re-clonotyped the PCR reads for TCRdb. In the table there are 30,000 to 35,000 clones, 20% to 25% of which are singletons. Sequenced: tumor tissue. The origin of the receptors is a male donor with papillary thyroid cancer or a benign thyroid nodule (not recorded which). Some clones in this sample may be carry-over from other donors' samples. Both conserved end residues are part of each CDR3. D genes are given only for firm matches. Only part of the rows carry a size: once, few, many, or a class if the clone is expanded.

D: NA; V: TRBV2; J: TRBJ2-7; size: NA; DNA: TGTGCCAGCCACCGGGGTGGAGGGGTGGCCCTCGAGCAGTACTTC; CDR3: CASHRGGGVALEQYF
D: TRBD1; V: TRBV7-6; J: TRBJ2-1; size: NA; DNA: TGTGCCAGCAGCCTATCGGGACAGGGGGCCGGGGAGCTGTTCTTC; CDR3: CASSLSGQGAGELFF
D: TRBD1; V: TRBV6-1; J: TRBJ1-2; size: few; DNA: TGTGCCAGCAGTCCCAGGGGGGGGGTTACTAACTATGGCTACACCTTC; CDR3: CASSPRGGVTNYGYTF
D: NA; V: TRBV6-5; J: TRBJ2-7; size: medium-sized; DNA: TGTGCCAGCAGTTACCTTCAGGGTACAGACACCCACTCCTACGAGCAGTACTTC; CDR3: CASSYLQGTDTHSYEQYF
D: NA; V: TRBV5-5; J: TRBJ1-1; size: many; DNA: TGTGCCAGCAGCTTGAGTGTCGGCCGGACTGAAGCTTTCTTT; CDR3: CASSLSVGRTEAFF
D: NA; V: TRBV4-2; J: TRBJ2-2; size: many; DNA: TGTGCCAGCAGCCAAGGTGGCGGTGTCCACGGGGAGCTGTTTTTT; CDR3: CASSQGGGVHGELFF
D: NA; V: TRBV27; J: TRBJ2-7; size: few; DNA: TGTGCCAGCAGTCTAGGTGTGGCCTCCTACGAGCAGTACTTC; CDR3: CASSLGVASYEQYF
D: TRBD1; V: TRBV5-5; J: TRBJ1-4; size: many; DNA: TGTGCCAGCAGCCCGGACAGGGCTGGGGAAAAACTGTTTTTT; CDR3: CASSPDRAGEKLFF
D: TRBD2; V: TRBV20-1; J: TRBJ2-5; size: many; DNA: TGCAGTCGCGGGAGAGTGGGGGAGACCCAGTACTTC; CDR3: CSRGRVGETQYF
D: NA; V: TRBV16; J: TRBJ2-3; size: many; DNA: TGTGCCAGCAGCCAATACAGGGATGCTGATACGCAGTATTTT; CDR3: CASSQYRDADTQYF
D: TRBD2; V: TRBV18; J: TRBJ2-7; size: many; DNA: TGTGCCAGCTCACCCACAAGCGGGAGGGTCGACGAGCAGTACTTC; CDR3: CASSPTSGRVDEQYF
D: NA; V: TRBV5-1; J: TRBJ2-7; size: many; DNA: TGCGCCAGCAGCTTGGGGGGTACACCACGGTACGAGCAGTACTTC; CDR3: CASSLGGTPRYEQYF
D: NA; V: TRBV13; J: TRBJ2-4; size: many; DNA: TGTGCCAGCAGCCCAGGCCGTCCTAGCGAATCTCATCTCCAGTACTTC; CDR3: CASSPGRPSESHLQYF
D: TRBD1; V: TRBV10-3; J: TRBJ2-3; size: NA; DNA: TGTGCCATCAGTGAGTCACAGGGGGTTACGCAGTATTTT; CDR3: CAISESQGVTQYF
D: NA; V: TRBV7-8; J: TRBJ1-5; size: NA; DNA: TGTGCCAGCAGCCTACTTCGGAGCAATCAGCCCCAGCATTTT; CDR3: CASSLLRSNQPQHF
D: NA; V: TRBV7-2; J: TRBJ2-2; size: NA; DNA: TGTGCCAGCAGCTTAGGGGGGTTATGGACCGGGGAGCTGTTTTTT; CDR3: CASSLGGLWTGELFF